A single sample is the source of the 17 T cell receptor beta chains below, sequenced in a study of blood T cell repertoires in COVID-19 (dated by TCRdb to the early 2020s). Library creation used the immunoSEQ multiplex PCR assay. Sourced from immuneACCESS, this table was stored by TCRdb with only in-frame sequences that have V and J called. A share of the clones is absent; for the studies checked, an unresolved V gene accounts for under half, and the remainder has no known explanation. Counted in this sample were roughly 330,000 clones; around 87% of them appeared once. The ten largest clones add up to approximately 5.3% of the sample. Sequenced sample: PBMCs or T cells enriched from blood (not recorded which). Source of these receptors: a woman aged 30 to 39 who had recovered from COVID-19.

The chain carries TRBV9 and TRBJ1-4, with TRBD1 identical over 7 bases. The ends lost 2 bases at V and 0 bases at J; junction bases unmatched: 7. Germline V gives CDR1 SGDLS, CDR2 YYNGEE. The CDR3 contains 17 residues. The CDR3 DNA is TGTGCCAGCAGCGTCGGGACAGAACCGACAACTAATGAAAAACTGTTTTTT. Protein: CASSVGTEPTTNEKLFF. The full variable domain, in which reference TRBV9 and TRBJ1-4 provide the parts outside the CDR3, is DSGVTQTPKHLITATGQRVTLRCSPRSGDLSVYWYQQSLDQGLQFLIQYYNGEERAKGNILERFSAQQFPDLHSELNLSSLELGDSALYFCASSVGTEPTTNEKLFFGSGTQLSVL.

The CDR3 protein is CASSLRNTEAFF. DNA for the CDR3: TGTGCCAGCAGCCTCAGGAACACTGAAGCTTTCTTT. The V gene is TRBV11-2, the J gene TRBJ1-1; D not certain. The CDR3 runs 12 residues. Trimming removed 5 bases at V and 1 base at J, with 5 bases between. Germline V lookup: CDR1 SGHAT, CDR2 FQNNGV. Using reference TRBV11-2 and TRBJ1-1 for the parts outside the CDR3, the full variable domain is EAGVAQSPRYKIIEKRQSVAFWCNPISGHATLYWYQQILGQGPKLLIQFQNNGVVDDSQLPKDRFSAERLKGVDSTLKIQPAKLEDSAVYLCASSLRNTEAFFGQGTRLTVV.

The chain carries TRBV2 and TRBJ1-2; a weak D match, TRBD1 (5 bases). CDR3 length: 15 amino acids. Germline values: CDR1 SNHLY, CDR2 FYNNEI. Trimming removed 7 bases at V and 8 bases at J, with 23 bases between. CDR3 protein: CASTYSGSPMLGYTF. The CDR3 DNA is TGTGCCAGCACCTACTCAGGGTCCCCTATGTTGGGCTACACCTTC.

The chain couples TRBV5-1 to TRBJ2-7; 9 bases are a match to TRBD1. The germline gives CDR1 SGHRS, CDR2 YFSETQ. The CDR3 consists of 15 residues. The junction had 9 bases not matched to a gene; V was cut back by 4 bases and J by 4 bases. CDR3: CASSPLGDRVYEQYF. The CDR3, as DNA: TGCGCCAGCAGCCCGCTTGGGGACAGGGTGTACGAGCAGTACTTC. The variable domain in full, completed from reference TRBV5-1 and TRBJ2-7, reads KAGVTQTPRYLIKTRGQQVTLSCSPISGHRSVSWYQQTPGQGLQFLFEYFSETQRNKGNFPGRFSGRQFSNSRSEMNVSTLELGDSALYLCASSPLGDRVYEQYFGPGTRLTVT.

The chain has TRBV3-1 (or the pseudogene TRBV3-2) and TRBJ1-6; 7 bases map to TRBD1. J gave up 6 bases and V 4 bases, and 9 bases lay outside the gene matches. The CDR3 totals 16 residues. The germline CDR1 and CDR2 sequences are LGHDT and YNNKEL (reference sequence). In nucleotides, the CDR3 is TGTGCCAGCAGCCGACTCCCGGGACAGAGTAATTCACCCCTCCACTTT. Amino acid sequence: CASSRLPGQSNSPLHF.

The CDR3 coding sequence is TGCGCCAGCAGCCTGACACCGCCGGAGACCCAGTACTTC. Translating gives CASSLTPPETQYF. The J gene is TRBJ2-5, the V gene TRBV5-1; D is unclear. V was shortened by 4 bases and J by 5 bases, with 12 bases between the two germline ends. CDR1 is SGHRS and CDR2 is YFSETQ in the germline V gene. The CDR3 runs 13 residues.

The CDR3 region is CASSFGGTPTGTGELFF. For the CDR3, the DNA is TGTGCCAGCAGCTTCGGGGGTACTCCTACGGGCACCGGGGAGCTGTTTTTT. The chain couples TRBV7-2 to TRBJ2-2, with a tentative D call TRBD2 (6 bases). Germline V lookup: CDR1 SGHTA, CDR2 FQGNSA. The CDR3 covers 17 residues. V was cut by 3 bases and J by 4 bases, with 18 bases left in between.

The CDR3 bases are TGTGCCCGGTCTGGGCAGGGGCTATACTCATCTAGCACAGATACGCAGTATTTT. Its protein product is CARSGQGLYSSSTDTQYF. This rearrangement joins TRBV12-2 to TRBJ2-3; the table gives TRBD1 as D, unverified against the DNA. TRBV12-2 is an annotated pseudogene. CDR3 size: 18 residues.

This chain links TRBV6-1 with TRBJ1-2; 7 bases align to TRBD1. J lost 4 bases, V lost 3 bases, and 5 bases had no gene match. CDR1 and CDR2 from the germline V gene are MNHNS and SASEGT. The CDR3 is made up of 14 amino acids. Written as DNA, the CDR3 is TGTGCCAGCAGTGACGGACAGGTCTCCTATGGCTACACCTTC. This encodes CASSDGQVSYGYTF.

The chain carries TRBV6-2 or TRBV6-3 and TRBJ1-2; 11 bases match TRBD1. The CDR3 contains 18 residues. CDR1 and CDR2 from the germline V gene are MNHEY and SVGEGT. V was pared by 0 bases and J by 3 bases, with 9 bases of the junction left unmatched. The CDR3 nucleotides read TGTGCCAGCAGTTACTCTCTCCGGGACAGGGGGACAGACTATGGCTACACCTTC. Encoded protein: CASSYSLRDRGTDYGYTF.

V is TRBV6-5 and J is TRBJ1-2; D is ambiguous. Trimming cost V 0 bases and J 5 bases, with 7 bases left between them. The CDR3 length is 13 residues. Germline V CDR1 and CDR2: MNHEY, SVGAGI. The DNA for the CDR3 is TGTGCCAGCAGTTACTCTTCCCAGTATGGCTACACCTTC. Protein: CASSYSSQYGYTF.

The CDR3 sequence: CASSLTGPNTEAFF. The CDR3 bases are TGTGCCAGCAGCTTGACAGGGCCGAACACTGAAGCTTTCTTT. The chain joins TRBV7-3 to TRBJ1-1; 7 bases align to TRBD1. This CDR3 region has 14 residues. V lost 3 bases to trimming and J lost 1 base; unmatched junction nucleotides: 2. Germline V gene data show CDR1 as SGHTA and CDR2 as FQGTGA.

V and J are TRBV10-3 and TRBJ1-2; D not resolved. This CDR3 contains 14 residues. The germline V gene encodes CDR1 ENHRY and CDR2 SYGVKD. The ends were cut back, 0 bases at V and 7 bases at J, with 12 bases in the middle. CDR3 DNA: TGTGCCATCAGTGAGTCGCGCGGGTGGAGTGGCTACACCTTC. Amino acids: CAISESRGWSGYTF.

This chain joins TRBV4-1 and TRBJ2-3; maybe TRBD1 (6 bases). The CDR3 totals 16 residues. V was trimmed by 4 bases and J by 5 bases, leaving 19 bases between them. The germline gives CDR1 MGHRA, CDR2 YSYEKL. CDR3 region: CASSLLDGGAGDTQYF. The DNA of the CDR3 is TGCGCCAGCAGCCTGCTAGATGGGGGCGCGGGAGATACGCAGTATTTT.

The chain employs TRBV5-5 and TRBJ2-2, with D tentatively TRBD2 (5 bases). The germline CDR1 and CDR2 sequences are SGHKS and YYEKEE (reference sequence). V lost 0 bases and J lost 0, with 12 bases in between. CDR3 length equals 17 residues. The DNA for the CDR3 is TGTGCCAGCAGCTTGGCGGAGCGGCCGGCGAACACCGGGGAGCTGTTTTTT. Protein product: CASSLAERPANTGELFF. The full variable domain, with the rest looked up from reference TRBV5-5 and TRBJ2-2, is DAGVTQSPTHLIKTRGQQVTLRCSPISGHKSVSWYQQVLGQGPQFIFQYYEKEERGRGNFPDRFSARQFPNYSSELNVNALLLGDSALYLCASSLAERPANTGELFFGEGSRLTVL.

The CDR3 nucleotides are TGTGCCAGCAGGGACAGGGTATCCTTCAATTCACCCCTCCACTTT. This translates into CASRDRVSFNSPLHF. The chain recombines TRBV5-8 with TRBJ1-6, with TRBD1 identical over 8 bases. Germline V gene data show CDR1 as SGHTS and CDR2 as YDEGEE. V gave up 5 bases and J gave up 7 bases; unmatched junction bases: 8. This CDR3 spans 15 amino acids.

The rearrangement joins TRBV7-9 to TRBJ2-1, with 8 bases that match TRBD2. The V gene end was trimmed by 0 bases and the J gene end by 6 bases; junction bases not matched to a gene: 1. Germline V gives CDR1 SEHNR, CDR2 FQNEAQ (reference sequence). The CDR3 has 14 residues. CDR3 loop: CASSLASGVNEQFF. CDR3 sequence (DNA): TGTGCCAGCAGCTTAGCTAGCGGGGTCAATGAGCAGTTCTTC.